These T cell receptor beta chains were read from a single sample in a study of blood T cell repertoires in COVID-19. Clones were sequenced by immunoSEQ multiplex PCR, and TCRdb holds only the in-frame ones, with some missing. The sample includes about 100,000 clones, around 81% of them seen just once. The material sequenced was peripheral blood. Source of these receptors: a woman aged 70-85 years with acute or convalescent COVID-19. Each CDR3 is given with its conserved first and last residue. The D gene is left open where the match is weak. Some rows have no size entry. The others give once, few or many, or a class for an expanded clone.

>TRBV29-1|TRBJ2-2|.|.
CSVGGTGELFF
TGCAGCGTCGGCGGCACCGGGGAGCTGTTTTTT
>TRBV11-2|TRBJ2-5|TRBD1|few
CASSLARTGEYRETQYF
TGTGCCAGCAGCTTAGCCCGGACAGGGGAATATAGGGAGACCCAGTACTTC
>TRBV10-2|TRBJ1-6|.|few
CASSESRGWGSNSPLHF
TGCGCCAGCAGTGAGTCCCGGGGGTGGGGGAGCAATTCACCCCTCCACTTT
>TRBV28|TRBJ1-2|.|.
CASRFRGSNYGYTF
TGTGCCAGCAGGTTTCGGGGGTCAAACTATGGCTACACCTTC
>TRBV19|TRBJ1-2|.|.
CASSVPQANYGYTF
TGTGCCAGTAGTGTTCCCCAGGCAAACTATGGCTACACCTTC
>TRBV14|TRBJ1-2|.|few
CASSPTGLGYGYTF
TGTGCCAGCAGCCCGACAGGCCTAGGCTATGGCTACACCTTC
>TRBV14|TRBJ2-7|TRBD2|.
CASRLAGVYEQYF
TGTGCCAGCAGACTAGCGGGAGTCTACGAGCAGTACTTC
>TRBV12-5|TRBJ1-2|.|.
CASGFGTLGYTF
TGTGCTAGTGGTTTCGGGACACTTGGCTACACCTTC
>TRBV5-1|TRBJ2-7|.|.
CASSLQSAYEQYF
TGCGCCAGCAGCTTGCAGAGCGCCTACGAGCAGTACTTC
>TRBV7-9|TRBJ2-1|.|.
CASSFLNGLSYNEQFF
TGTGCCAGCAGCTTTTTAAACGGTTTGTCCTACAATGAGCAGTTCTTC
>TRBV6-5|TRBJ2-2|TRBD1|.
CAARGQGATGELFF
TGTGCCGCTAGGGGACAGGGGGCCACCGGGGAGCTGTTTTTT
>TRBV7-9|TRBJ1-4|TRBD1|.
CASSRTTGGITEKLFF
TGTGCCAGCAGCCGCACCACAGGGGGCATTACTGAAAAACTGTTTTTT
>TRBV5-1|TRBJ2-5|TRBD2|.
CASSLVAGGRGETQYF
TGCGCCAGCAGCTTGGTTGCGGGCGGGAGAGGAGAGACCCAGTACTTC
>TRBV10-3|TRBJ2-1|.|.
CAIRQDNYNEQFF
TGTGCCATCAGACAGGATAACTACAATGAGCAGTTCTTC
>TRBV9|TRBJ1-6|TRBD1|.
CASSVAGQGREPLHF
TGTGCCAGCAGCGTAGCAGGACAGGGGAGGGAACCCCTCCACTTT
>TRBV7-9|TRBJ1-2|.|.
CASSLAGAEGYTF
TGTGCCAGCAGCTTAGCAGGGGCCGAAGGCTACACCTTC
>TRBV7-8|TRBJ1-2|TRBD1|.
CASSQTGAPLANYGYTF
TGTGCCAGCAGCCAAACAGGGGCCCCCCTTGCTAACTATGGCTACACCTTC
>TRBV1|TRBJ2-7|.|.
CTSSQEPREVAGTYEQYF
TGCACCAGCAGCCAAGAGCCGAGGGAGGTAGCGGGTACCTACGAGCAGTACTTC
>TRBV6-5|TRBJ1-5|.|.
CASTPGGGSNQPQHF
TGTGCCAGTACCCCGGGTGGGGGGTCGAATCAGCCCCAGCATTTT